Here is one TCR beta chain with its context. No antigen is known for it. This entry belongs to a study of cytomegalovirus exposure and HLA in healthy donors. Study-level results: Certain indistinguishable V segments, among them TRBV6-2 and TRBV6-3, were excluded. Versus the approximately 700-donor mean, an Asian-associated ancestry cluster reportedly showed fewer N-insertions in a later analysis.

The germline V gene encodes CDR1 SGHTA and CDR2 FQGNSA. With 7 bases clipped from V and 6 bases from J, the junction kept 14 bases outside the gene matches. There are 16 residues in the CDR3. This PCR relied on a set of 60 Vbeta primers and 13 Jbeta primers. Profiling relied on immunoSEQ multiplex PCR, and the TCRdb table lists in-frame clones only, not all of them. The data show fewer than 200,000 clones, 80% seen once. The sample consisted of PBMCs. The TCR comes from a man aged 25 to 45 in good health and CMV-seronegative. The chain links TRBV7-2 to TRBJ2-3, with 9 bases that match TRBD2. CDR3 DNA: TGTGCCAGCACGAAACGGGCGGGAGGGATTAGGGATACGCAGTATTTT. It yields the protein CASTKRAGGIRDTQYF.